This T cell receptor (beta chain) was found in a study of vaccination and CD4 T cells after COVID-19. This clonotype turned up a few times. The antigen remains undetermined. Per germline, CDR1 LNHDA and CDR2 SQIVND (reference sequence). This CDR3 is built from 14 residues. The germline V and J ends were trimmed by 2 bases and 6 bases, with 13 bases remaining between them. The Oncomine TCR Beta short-read assay was applied to DNA of cultured CD4+ T cells. In TCRdb, the PCR reads were re-called with MiXCR into one record per CDR3 protein. Seen here are under 20,000 distinct CDR3 sequences, roughly 29% observed once, and the top ten hold 9.5% to 13%. Treatment meaning: roughly ten-day PBMC culture with coronavirus spike peptide pools or control peptides (ViraFEST assay). ViraFEST stimulated the growth of antigen-specific T cells using peptide pools and subsequently profiled their TCRs by sequencing.

The receptor was derived from a human donor with COVID-19. Sequenced: cultured CD4+ T cells from blood. The J gene is TRBJ1-2, the V gene TRBV19; the D gene is possibly TRBD1 (5 bases). The CDR3 loop reads CASSIWGRRDGYTF. The CDR3 DNA reads as TGTGCCAGTAGTATATGGGGCAGGAGGGATGGCTACACCTTC.